This entry features one T cell receptor beta chain sequence. This specimen belongs to a study of technical replicates of blood from a few donors. Germline V CDR1 and CDR2: SGHTA, FQGTGA. This CDR3 contains 12 residues. The germline V and J ends were trimmed by 5 bases and 6 bases, with 11 bases remaining between them. Using immunoSEQ multiplex PCR, the repertoire was profiled, and TCRdb retains in-frame clones only, with some absent. This table holds about 79,000 clones, about 91% found once. The rearrangement links TRBV7-3 to TRBJ2-7; perhaps TRBD1 as D (5 bases). Specimen: T cells isolated from PBMCs. This clonotype was obtained from a human donor in good health. Some clones in this sample may be carry-over from other donors' samples. The CDR3 bases are TGTGCCAGCAGCGCCCAAGGGGCCGAGCAGTACTTC. Its protein product is CASSAQGAEQYF.